The following is a TCR beta chain sequence with its context. In terms of age and location, participants ranged from roughly 18 to 89 years and lived in under 30 US areas. Clones were sequenced by immunoSEQ multiplex PCR, and TCRdb holds only the in-frame ones, with some missing. In the table there are 150,000 or so clones, approximately 81% of which are singletons. The data stem from a study of blood T cell repertoires in COVID-19. About the research overall: Sources were T cells, B-cell-depleted T cells, or PBMCs; the material itself was cDNA or gDNA.

This CDR3 has 15 amino acids. From germline, CDR1 is SGHTA and CDR2 FQGTGA. The V segment lost 5 bases and the J segment 3 bases; nucleotides outside the gene matches: 5. Sequencing was performed on PBMCs or T cells enriched from blood (not recorded which). The TCR was taken from a woman aged 40 to 50 with acute COVID-19. The V call is TRBV7-3, the J call TRBJ2-2, with 8 bases identical to TRBD1. As DNA, the CDR3 is TGTGCCAGCAGCGAACAGGGGGGATACACCGGGGAGCTGTTTTTT. It encodes CASSEQGGYTGELFF.